These T cell receptor beta chains were read from a single sample in a study of tumor-infiltrating lymphocytes in primary liver carcinoma. MiXCR, run by TCRdb on the multiplex PCR reads, gives a single entry per CDR3 protein. This table holds about 21,000 distinct CDR3 sequences, approximately 79% found once. Sequencing input: liver tumor tissue from sampling region 1. Source of these receptors: a woman aged 25-40 years with primary liver carcinoma and hepatitis B virus infection. Each CDR3 is given without its conserved first and last residue.

V,J,CDR3
TRBV28,TRBJ2-1,ASSVTGSKQF
TRBV19,TRBJ2-1,ATSSWDGQL
TRBV4-1,TRBJ2-1,ASSQVASGRCNEQF
TRBV4-1,TRBJ2-1,ASSLPLGPYNEQF
TRBV5-6,TRBJ2-2,ASSLIPRVTGELF
TRBV11-2,TRBJ2-3,ATRRTRQGRGDTQY
TRBV5-4,TRBJ1-4,ASSFNRGLNEILL
TRBV19,TRBJ2-6,ASTQRRVSGANVLT
TRBV11-3,TRBJ1-6,ASSFKWSYNSSLH
TRBV10-3,TRBJ2-3,AFSQPGTGADTQY
TRBV7-3,TRBJ2-6,ASSLTGTGSGANVLT
TRBV11-3,TRBJ2-7,ARNFWTGTTYEQY
TRBV29-1,TRBJ1-2,SVVLWVGGYT
TRBV5-6,TRBJ2-7,ASSLLTGLSQY
TRBV11-2,TRBJ2-5,ASSASLTSGSRETQY
TRBV4-3,TRBJ2-2,ASSVLAGGPCSNAGGLF
TRBV7-9,TRBJ2-3,ANSLLLAGATDTRY
TRBV4-1,TRBJ2-5,ASSQGGHGRETQY
TRBV7-2,TRBJ1-6,ASSPGQGARTLH
TRBV11-2,TRBJ2-7,ASNIAGNYEEY
TRBV12-3/TRBV12-4,TRBJ2-1,ASAPGTSGPNEQF
TRBV14,TRBJ2-7,DSSQAAGTDYEQY
TRBV9,TRBJ2-1,ASSAQTSGRFAEQF
TRBV4-2,TRBJ2-7,ASSHEHLGQGGPCEQY
TRBV28,TRBJ1-5,ASSVPGIDQH
TRBV5-4,TRBJ2-3,ASSVDRHPPSTDTPY
TRBV25-1,TRBJ2-2,ALHGVSSPCTGGLF